Below are 20 T cell receptor beta chains sequenced from a single sample in a study of PD-1 blockade in classical Hodgkin lymphoma. Generated by immunoSEQ multiplex PCR, the TCRdb table keeps only in-frame clones and is missing some. This table holds roughly 96,000 clones, 93% found once. Stated time point: cycle 4 day 1 (C4D1), after less than 7 weeks of nivolumab. Every patient had relapsed following autologous stem cell transplantation, and cohorts differed in brentuximab vedotin exposure. The sample in question was peripheral blood mononuclear cells (PBMCs), obtained before the fourth cycle of nivolumab. The source is a human donor with classical Hodgkin lymphoma.

The gene calls are TRBV30 and TRBJ2-3; a possible D gene is TRBD2 (6 bases). Germline V gene data show CDR1 as GTSNPN and CDR2 as SVGIG (reference sequence). V lost 1 base to trimming and J lost 10 bases, with 15 bases between them. The CDR3 sequence is 13 residues long. The CDR3 coding sequence is TGTGCCTGGAGTGATGCTCCCGGGGAGGCGCAGTATTTT. Its protein is CAWSDAPGEAQYF.

V and J are TRBV9 and TRBJ2-7; D might be TRBD1 (6 bases). This CDR3 is 15 amino acids long. CDR1 SGDLS and CDR2 YYNGEE come from the germline V gene. Trimming removed 0 bases from V and 3 bases from J, with 13 bases in between. The CDR3 loop is CASSVATETGYEQYF. DNA of the CDR3: TGTGCCAGCAGCGTAGCTACTGAGACAGGCTACGAGCAGTACTTC.

J is TRBJ1-2 and V is TRBV15, with a possible D match to TRBD1 (6 bases). CDR3 length: 14 residues. With 3 bases removed from V and 4 bases from J, the gap between germline ends came to 12 bases. Germline V gene data show CDR1 as LNHNV and CDR2 as YYDKDF (reference sequence). For the CDR3, the DNA is TGTGCCACCAGCAGCGGCAGGGGTGGCTATGGCTACACCTTC. Translation gives CATSSGRGGYGYTF. Variable domain in full (rest from reference TRBV15 and TRBJ1-2): DAMVIQNPRYQVTQFGKPVTLSCSQTLNHNVMYWYQQKSSQAPKLLFHYYDKDFNNEADTPDNFQSRRPNTSFCFLDIRSPGLGDTAMYLCATSSGRGGYGYTFGSGTRLTVV.

The rearrangement links TRBV5-6 to TRBJ1-4, with TRBD1 identical over 8 bases. J gave up 5 bases and V 2 bases, and 8 bases lay outside the gene matches. This CDR3 has 16 amino acids. Germline V gene sequence: CDR1 SGHDT, CDR2 YYEEEE. The CDR3 DNA reads TGTGCCAGCAGCTTCGAACGACAGGGGCGAAATGAAAAACTGTTTTTT. Its protein product is CASSFERQGRNEKLFF.

The rearrangement links TRBV4-1 to TRBJ2-1, with 7 bases identical to TRBD2. Trimming at V came to 9 bases and at J to 8 bases, leaving 4 bases not matched to a gene. The CDR3 extends over 11 amino acids. Germline CDR1 and CDR2: MGHRA and YSYEKL. CDR3 coding DNA: TGCGCCAGTTATAGCGGGTATGAGCAGTTCTTC. This translates into CASYSGYEQFF.

Points on this clone: The junction departs from the called germline gene at one end, perhaps through a read error. The chain uses TRBV7-7 and TRBJ2-5; tentative D call: TRBD1 (5 bases). CDR1 and CDR2 (germline): SSHAT, FNYEAQ (reference sequence). The CDR3 consists of 15 residues. CDR3 bases: TGTGCTAGCAGCTTAAGTTCGACAGCGCGAGAGACCCAGTACTTC. Translated: CASSLSSTARETQYF.

The chain links TRBV7-9 to TRBJ2-7; tentatively, D is TRBD1 (6 bases). With 1 base removed from V and 7 bases from J, the gap between germline ends came to 14 bases. The CDR3 contains 14 residues. Germline-derived CDR1 and CDR2 are SEHNR and FQNEAQ (reference sequence). The CDR3 nucleotides read TGTGCCAGCAGCTTAGGAACTTCAGGGGAGGAGCAGTACTTC. It yields the protein CASSLGTSGEEQYF.

The chain uses TRBV30 and TRBJ2-1; the match to TRBD2 covers 9 bases. The CDR3 contains 14 residues. J lost 6 bases, V lost 7 bases, and 10 bases had no gene match. Germline V gene data show CDR1 as GTSNPN and CDR2 as SVGIG (reference sequence). The CDR3 sequence: CAFNRGTSINEQFF. The CDR3 region has the DNA TGTGCCTTTAACCGGGGGACTAGCATCAATGAGCAGTTCTTC.

The rearrangement links TRBV19 to TRBJ1-2; TRBD1 agrees at 10 bases. The CDR3 has 15 amino acids. The junction had 8 bases not matched to a gene; V was cut back by 4 bases and J by 6 bases. In germline, CDR1 is LNHDA, CDR2 SQIVND (reference sequence). The CDR3 protein is CASSNWDRGPHGYTF. In DNA, the CDR3 is TGTGCCAGTAGTAACTGGGACAGGGGACCTCATGGCTACACCTTC.

The rearrangement links TRBV5-1 to TRBJ2-7; 9 bases are shared with TRBD1. The J segment lost 1 base and the V segment lost 4 bases, leaving 9 bases of the junction unmatched. Germline V gives CDR1 SGHRS, CDR2 YFSETQ. The CDR3 has 16 amino acids. CDR3: CASSPEAGTGSYEQYF. CDR3 nucleotides: TGCGCCAGCAGCCCGGAGGCCGGGACAGGGTCCTACGAGCAGTACTTC.

The genes are TRBV28 and TRBJ2-1; 10 nucleotides line up with TRBD2. The CDR3 loop spans 15 amino acids. Germline V gives CDR1 MDHEN, CDR2 SYDVKM. J lost 9 bases, V lost 4 bases, and 9 bases had no gene match. The CDR3: CASSSPASGSIEQFF. The CDR3 DNA sequence: TGTGCCAGCAGTTCCCCAGCTAGCGGGAGTATTGAGCAGTTCTTC.

V is TRBV5-1 and J is TRBJ2-3, with 7 bases identical to TRBD1. V lost 0 bases and J lost 2; bases outside the gene matches: 12. Germline CDR1 is SGHRS and CDR2 is YFSETQ. The CDR3 consists of 18 residues. Here the CDR3 DNA reads TGCGCCAGCAGCTTGGCTTGGGGGACAGTCAAGCCCACAGATACGCAGTATTTT. It codes for CASSLAWGTVKPTDTQYF.

In DNA form, the CDR3 reads TGTGCCAGCAGCTTGGACGACAGGAGGAACACCGGGGAGCTGTTTTTT. Residues: CASSLDDRRNTGELFF. The V and J genes are TRBV5-5 and TRBJ2-2; tentatively, D is TRBD1 (6 bases). The CDR3 has 16 residues. Between the trimmed V and J ends, which lost 0 bases and 1 base, there was a span of 10 bases. Germline V lookup: CDR1 SGHKS, CDR2 YYEKEE (reference sequence).

The chain links TRBV27 to TRBJ2-4; D remains unclear. Germline V gene data show CDR1 as MNHEY and CDR2 as SMNVEV (reference sequence). The CDR3 length is 16 residues. V lost 3 bases and J 2 bases, leaving 14 bases between the germline ends. The CDR3 here is CASSFPQLSPKNIQYF. CDR3 nucleotide sequence: TGTGCCAGCAGTTTTCCACAACTATCCCCCAAAAACATTCAGTACTTC.

The chain employs TRBV7-7 and TRBJ1-1, with 7 bases fitting TRBD1. CDR3 length: 17 amino acids. Germline V gives CDR1 SSHAT, CDR2 FNYEAQ (reference sequence). J gave up 5 bases and V 5 bases, and 17 bases lay outside the gene matches. This CDR3 is CASSGPPRTGVRTEAFF. The CDR3 DNA follows: TGTGCCAGCAGCGGACCCCCCCGCACAGGGGTTCGAACTGAAGCTTTCTTT. The variable domain in full, with the rest retrieved from reference TRBV7-7 and TRBJ1-1, is GAGVSQSPRYKVTKRGQDVTLRCDPISSHATLYWYQQALGQGPEFLTYFNYEAQPDKSGLPSDRFSAERPEGSISTLTIQRTEQRDSAMYRCASSGPPRTGVRTEAFFGQGTRLTVV.

This sequence joins TRBV14 and TRBJ1-1; D is unclear. There are 13 residues in the CDR3. Trimming cost V 2 bases and J 0 bases, with 4 bases left between them. Germline assignment: CDR1 SGHDN and CDR2 FVKESK. CDR3: CASSQRMNTEAFF. In DNA, the CDR3 is TGTGCCAGCAGCCAAAGGATGAACACTGAAGCTTTCTTT.

This clone was picked up one time. The chain is built from TRBV10-3 and TRBJ1-4, with unresolved D. Trimming removed 2 bases at V and 7 bases at J, with 5 bases between. This CDR3 has 12 amino acids. CDR1 is ENHRY, CDR2 SYGVKD, per germline. In DNA form, the CDR3 reads TGTGCCATCAGTGAGACCGGTGAAAAACTGTTTTTT. This sequence encodes CAISETGEKLFF.

The gene calls are TRBV5-1 and TRBJ2-1; TRBD1 agrees at 7 bases. The CDR3 covers 18 residues. Germline V CDR1 and CDR2: SGHRS, YFSETQ. J gave up 5 bases and V 4 bases, and 18 bases lay outside the gene matches. In nucleotides, the CDR3 is TGCGCCAGCAGCCTGAGGGGGCGGCGATTGACTTTTGACAATGAGCAGTTCTTC. Its translation: CASSLRGRRLTFDNEQFF.

V usage is TRBV11-2 and J usage is TRBJ2-1; tentatively, D is TRBD2 (5 bases). CDR3 length: 16 amino acids. The V end lost 4 bases, the J end lost 7 bases, and 20 bases lay between the germline ends. From germline, CDR1 is SGHAT and CDR2 FQNNGV. The CDR3 loop is CASSSRASKGWNEQFF. The DNA of the CDR3 is TGTGCCAGCAGCTCAAGGGCTAGCAAGGGTTGGAATGAGCAGTTCTTC. The full variable domain, completed using reference TRBV11-2 and TRBJ2-1, is EAGVAQSPRYKIIEKRQSVAFWCNPISGHATLYWYQQILGQGPKLLIQFQNNGVVDDSQLPKDRFSAERLKGVDSTLKIQPAKLEDSAVYLCASSSRASKGWNEQFFGPGTRLTVL.

V and J are TRBV18 and TRBJ2-1; D unresolved. The CDR3 covers 13 residues. Germline loops: CDR1 KGHSH, CDR2 LQKENI. V lost 2 bases and J 4 bases, leaving 6 bases between the germline ends. CDR3 residues: CASSPGKYNEQFF. For the CDR3, the DNA is TGTGCCAGCTCACCAGGGAAGTACAATGAGCAGTTCTTC.